The entry below gives a single T cell receptor beta chain sequence along with its context. Its antigen is not identified. TCRdb's copy holds only in-frame clones and misses some; the assay was immunoSEQ multiplex PCR. Of 8,500 to 11,000 clones listed, roughly 85% were seen once; the top ten hold about 29%. This CDR3 has 13 amino acids. The germline V gene encodes CDR1 MNHNY and CDR2 SVGAGI (reference sequence). V was shortened by 7 bases and J by 10 bases, with 19 bases between the two germline ends. The data were obtained in a study of STAT3 mutations in large granular lymphocyte leukemia. Notes on the study in general: At least one immunodominant TCR beta clonotype appeared in every T-cell large granular lymphocyte leukemia patient.

The specimen was peripheral blood mononuclear cells. This clonotype was obtained from a man between 60 and 75 years old with T-cell large granular lymphocyte leukemia. Some clones in this sample may be carry-over from other donors' samples. The V call is TRBV6-6, the J call TRBJ1-2, with D uncertain. CDR3 in amino acids: CASTFSLDRVYTF. The CDR3, as DNA: TGTGCCAGCACCTTTTCCTTGGACCGAGTCTACACCTTC.